The sequence of this T cell receptor beta chain was determined in a study of regulatory T cells in long-lasting Graves disease. At least ten counts were recorded for this clonotype. In building TCR beta libraries, iRepertoire HTBI primers were used together with Arm-PCR of CDR3 regions. MiXCR was run by TCRdb on the multiplex PCR reads, yielding one entry per CDR3 protein. The sample holds hundreds of thousands of distinct CDR3 sequences; roughly a sixth are singletons and the top ten take 25%. The time point is: newly diagnosed GD, antithyroid drugs for less than 3 months. RNA from PBMCs was the source of the TCR library. V was shortened by 4 bases and J by 5 bases, with 20 bases between the two germline ends. The CDR3 contains 16 residues. Germline CDR1 and CDR2: LGHDT and YNNKEL (reference sequence). These data were likewise used in another study, on T cells in Graves' hyperthyroidism and ophthalmopathy.

The specimen was peripheral blood mononuclear cells (PBMCs), collected at new diagnosis, from a patient treated with antithyroid drugs. The clonotype comes from a woman aged 35-65 years with Graves disease. The chain has TRBV3-1 and TRBJ1-1; a weak D match, TRBD1 (6 bases). CDR3 sequence (DNA): TGTGCCAGCAGCCTTCTAGGGGACAACCTGGATACTGAAGCTTTCTTT. Translation gives CASSLLGDNLDTEAFF.